A single sample gave rise to the 18 T cell receptor beta chains below, sequenced in a study of beta chain features in type 1 diabetes. Expressed TCRB transcripts were sequenced because the isolated RNA had all been reverse transcribed beforehand. TCRdb's table, derived via immunoSEQ multiplex PCR, lists solely in-frame clones and lacks some. The sample carries some 240,000 clones, roughly a tenth recorded once. The sample comprised central memory CD4+ T cells from blood. These receptors originate from a man aged 18-30 years in good health.

There are a few counts of this clone. The rearrangement links TRBV28 to TRBJ2-5, with TRBD2 matching 9 bases. V dropped 3 bases and J dropped 5; count of bases not matched to a gene: 7. The CDR3 has 15 amino acids. Germline V gene sequence: CDR1 MDHEN, CDR2 SYDVKM. The CDR3 DNA reads as TGTGCCAGCAGTTTTGGCGGGAGGGCCGGGGAGACCCAGTACTTC. Its translation: CASSFGGRAGETQYF.

The gene calls are TRBV4-2 and TRBJ1-1; D remains unclear. Germline V lookup: CDR1 LGHNA, CDR2 YNFKEQ. The CDR3 extends over 13 amino acids. V lost 2 bases and J lost 8, with 12 bases in between. CDR3: CASSQIDKPEAFF. For the CDR3, the DNA is TGTGCCAGCAGCCAAATTGACAAACCCGAAGCTTTCTTT.

This clone was counted many times. V usage is TRBV7-2 and J usage is TRBJ2-1; 8 bases match TRBD2. The CDR3 is 15 amino acids. V lost 7 bases to trimming and J lost 2 bases; unmatched junction nucleotides: 7. Germline V lookup: CDR1 SGHTA, CDR2 FQGNSA. CDR3 DNA: TGTGCCAGCAACACCTTAGCGGGGACCTACAATGAGCAGTTCTTC. This gives the protein CASNTLAGTYNEQFF.

The table lists this clone with a few counts. The V call is TRBV30, the J call TRBJ2-7; D is unclear. CDR1 is GTSNPN, CDR2 SVGIG, per germline (reference sequence). V lost 0 bases and J lost 4, with 4 bases in between. The length of the CDR3 is 11 residues. CDR3 DNA: TGTGCCTGGAGTGTACGGTACGAGCAGTACTTC. Protein sequence: CAWSVRYEQYF. The variable domain in full, with the rest retrieved from reference TRBV30 and TRBJ2-7, is SQTIHQWPATLVQPVGSPLSLECTVEGTSNPNLYWYRQAAGRGLQLLFYSVGIGQISSEVPQNLSASRPQDRQFILSSKKLLLSDSGFYLCAWSVRYEQYFGPGTRLTVT.

This clone was detected only a few times. The genes are TRBV27 and TRBJ2-7; weak D call: TRBD1 (6 bases). The germline V gene encodes CDR1 MNHEY and CDR2 SMNVEV (reference sequence). CDR3 length: 13 residues. Deletions cut 4 bases from V and 3 bases from J, with 10 bases between. The CDR3 loop reads CASSSNRDYEQYF. Written as DNA, the CDR3 is TGTGCCAGCAGTTCCAACAGGGACTACGAGCAGTACTTC.

The V call is TRBV6-1, the J call TRBJ2-3; 12 bases match TRBD2. The V gene's germline CDR1 is MNHNS and CDR2 SASEGT. The CDR3 totals 15 residues. V dropped 5 bases and J dropped 6; count of bases not matched to a gene: 6. CDR3 protein: CASSTTSGSRDTQYF. Written as DNA, the CDR3 is TGTGCCAGCAGTACGACTAGCGGGAGTCGGGATACGCAGTATTTT.

This clone occurred many times. The V and J genes are TRBV9 and TRBJ1-3; D possibly corresponds to TRBD1 (5 bases). CDR1 is SGDLS and CDR2 is YYNGEE in the germline V gene. The CDR3 loop spans 15 amino acids. With 2 bases removed from V and 0 bases from J, the gap between germline ends came to 9 bases. CDR3 sequence: CASSVRGVSGNTIYF. Here the CDR3 DNA reads TGTGCCAGCAGCGTGAGGGGTGTCTCTGGAAACACCATATATTTT.

This clone turned up a few times. Other DNA sequences from this sample encode an identical CDR3 as well. The chain recombines TRBV29-1 with TRBJ2-7; D call uncertain. V lost 2 bases and J 3 bases, leaving 5 bases between the germline ends. This CDR3 spans 11 amino acids. The germline gives CDR1 SQVTM, CDR2 ANQGSEA. The CDR3 nucleotides read TGCAGCGTTGAAAACAACTACGAGCAGTACTTC. This sequence encodes CSVENNYEQYF.

This clone was seen many times. The CDR3 loop reads CASSPRQGNGYEQYF. For the CDR3, the DNA is TGCGCCAGCAGCCCGCGACAGGGTAATGGCTACGAGCAGTACTTC. This chain links TRBV5-1 with TRBJ2-7, with 7 bases that match TRBD1. CDR1 SGHRS and CDR2 YFSETQ come from the germline V gene. This CDR3 has 15 amino acids. V shed 4 bases, J shed 3 bases, and the junction held 10 bases outside the gene matches.

This chain joins TRBV30 and TRBJ2-1; a possible D gene is TRBD2 (6 bases). Germline-derived CDR1 and CDR2 are GTSNPN and SVGIG (reference sequence). Trimming pared 7 bases from V and 9 bases from J, leaving 16 bases between. This CDR3 comprises 12 residues. DNA for the CDR3: TGTGCCTCTAACGGGGGTGGGACTGAGCAGTTCTTC. It is translated as CASNGGGTEQFF.

In its sample, this clone was seen a few times. This chain connects TRBV5-4 to TRBJ1-3; D not resolved. There are 14 residues in the CDR3. Germline values: CDR1 SGHNT, CDR2 YYREEE (reference sequence). V was shortened by 0 bases and J by 0 bases, with 4 bases between the two germline ends. CDR3 sequence: CASSLGLSGNTIYF. CDR3 coding DNA: TGTGCCAGCAGCTTGGGTCTCTCTGGAAACACCATATATTTT.

The chain couples TRBV18 to TRBJ2-7; 9 bases map to TRBD2. Germline CDR1 reads KGHSH; CDR2 reads LQKENI. The CDR3 extends over 15 amino acids. Unmatched junction bases numbered 2, after V lost 0 bases and J lost 2 bases. Written as DNA, the CDR3 is TGTGCCAGCTCACCACCGGCGGGAGGGCCCTACGAGCAGTACTTC. It yields the protein CASSPPAGGPYEQYF.

This clone was counted a few times. The V and J genes are TRBV29-1 and TRBJ2-3; D remains unclear. The CDR3 runs to 14 residues. V was shortened by 0 bases and J by 0 bases, with 7 bases between the two germline ends. From germline, CDR1 is SQVTM and CDR2 ANQGSEA. In nucleotides, the CDR3 is TGCAGCGTTGAAGACAGTTTTAGCACAGATACGCAGTATTTT. Translated: CSVEDSFSTDTQYF.

Comment on this clone: Distinct nucleotide sequences in the sample also encode this CDR3. The chain is built from TRBV28 and TRBJ2-7; the D is unclear. V shed 3 bases and J shed 4 bases, with 7 bases lying between them. The CDR3 is 12 residues long. In germline, CDR1 is MDHEN, CDR2 SYDVKM. CDR3 loop: CASSFMGYEQYF. The CDR3 nucleotides are TGTGCCAGCAGTTTCATGGGATACGAGCAGTACTTC.

This clone came up a few times. This rearrangement joins TRBV28 to TRBJ1-5; D is perhaps TRBD1 (6 bases). This CDR3 is 14 amino acids long. Germline assignment: CDR1 MDHEN and CDR2 SYDVKM. V was clipped by 3 bases and J by 7 bases, with 13 bases between them. CDR3: CASSLFTGYQPQHF. CDR3 sequence (DNA): TGTGCCAGCAGTTTGTTCACAGGGTACCAGCCCCAGCATTTT.

V gene TRBV5-4 combines with J gene TRBJ2-3; TRBD1 might be the D (5 bases). V lost 2 bases to trimming and J lost 3 bases, with 16 bases between them. Looked up from germline, CDR1 is SGHNT and CDR2 is YYREEE (reference sequence). The CDR3 extends over 16 amino acids. The DNA for the CDR3 is TGTGCCAGCAGCTTAGGGGCTGGGGTAGCAACAGATACGCAGTATTTT. Translation: CASSLGAGVATDTQYF.

The chain is built from TRBV6-5 and TRBJ2-3; 9 nucleotides match TRBD2. The CDR3 runs 15 residues. Trimming took 6 bases from V and 4 from J; bases not matched to a gene: 8. The germline V gene has CDR1 MNHEY and CDR2 SVGAGI. CDR3 bases: TGTGCCAGCAGGGTTTGGCGGGAGGGGCCAGATACGCAGTATTTT. It encodes CASRVWREGPDTQYF.

This clone occurred a few times. The chain couples TRBV5-1 to TRBJ2-1; D uncertain. The CDR3 loop spans 15 amino acids. The germline V and J ends were trimmed by 3 bases and 5 bases, with 15 bases remaining between them. The germline gives CDR1 SGHRS, CDR2 YFSETQ. CDR3 nucleotides: TGCGCCAGCAGCTCCAGCCTGACGGAAAACAATGAGCAGTTCTTC. Translating gives CASSSSLTENNEQFF.